The TCR beta chain under discussion was sequenced for a study of long-term antiretroviral therapy in people with HIV. Overall study results and limits: Researchers lacked any data on ART adherence, viral resistance or therapy changes. Clonal expansions arising prior to ART prevailed in the repertoire at every time point.

No fewer than two post-ART and no fewer than one pre-ART PBMC samples existed for each donor. The immunoSEQ assay was v3.0, run at survey level. Sequencing was designed to cover roughly 40,000-50,000 T-cell genomes in each sample. Sequencing used immunoSEQ multiplex PCR; TCRdb keeps in-frame clones, though not all of them. This repertoire shows 25,000 to 35,000 clones, around 97% found once; its top ten account for under 3.5%. A remark on this clone: Its antigen is unidentified.

This CDR3 has 15 amino acids. Germline V gives CDR1 SEHNR, CDR2 FQNEAQ (reference sequence). The V segment lost 5 bases and the J segment 2 bases; nucleotides outside the gene matches: 6. The rearrangement joins TRBV7-9 to TRBJ2-7; 10 bases align to TRBD2. The sequencing here drew on unsorted PBMCs, taken 6.9 years after starting antiretroviral therapy. This clonotype was sampled from a man aged 25-40 years with HIV. CDR3 protein: CASSPSGGRAYEQYF. CDR3 bases: TGTGCCAGCAGCCCTAGCGGGGGAAGGGCCTACGAGCAGTACTTC.